One and the same sample provided the 9 T cell receptor beta chains below, sequenced in a study of blood T cells in healthy people across ages. Combining a sample-barcoded 5' primer with a J-beta primer mix, a second PCR ran for 7 to 11 cycles. From the 5' RACE reads, TCRdb called clonotypes with MiXCR, one entry per CDR3 protein. The data contain over 950,000 distinct CDR3 sequences, 51% of them singletons. Sequenced: blood. The receptors come from a woman between 55 and 75 years old in good health.

The chain uses TRBV21-1 and TRBJ2-3; the D call TRBD2 from the table was never checked on the DNA. TRBV21-1 is reported as a pseudogene. This CDR3 has 16 amino acids. CDR3 protein: CASSKVGLAGSDTQYF. Here the CDR3 DNA reads TGTGCCAGCAGCAAGGTCGGACTAGCGGGATCAGATACGCAGTATTTT.

V is TRBV7-8 and J is TRBJ1-2; a weak D match, TRBD1 (5 bases). The CDR3 totals 14 residues. V lost 5 bases and J lost 4, with 14 bases in between. Germline loops: CDR1 SGHVS, CDR2 FQNEAQ. This chain's CDR3 is CASSPGSRSYGYTF. For the CDR3, the DNA is TGTGCCAGCAGCCCAGGGTCGCGAAGCTATGGCTACACCTTC.

This clonotype was observed a few times. The chain combines TRBV5-1 with TRBJ2-1; 7 bases match TRBD2. Germline-derived CDR1 and CDR2 are SGHRS and YFSETQ. The CDR3 consists of 15 residues. Losses at the gene ends were 2 bases for V and 5 bases for J; bases not matched to a gene: 7. The CDR3 bases are TGCGCCAGCAGCTTCTCTAGCGGCACCAACAATGAGCAGTTCTTC. Translating it yields CASSFSSGTNNEQFF.

This clonotype was observed a few times. The chain links TRBV4-1 to TRBJ2-7, with TRBD2 matching over 10 bases. The CDR3 consists of 15 residues. The junction had 8 bases not matched to a gene; V was cut back by 6 bases and J by 3 bases. Germline CDR1 MGHRA, CDR2 YSYEKL. The CDR3 nucleotides are TGCGCCAGCAGTCCCCCGCTAGCGGGAGTCTACGAGCAGTACTTC. Its translation: CASSPPLAGVYEQYF.

In DNA, the CDR3 is TGTGCCAGTCGACTAGCGGGAGGCCTCGGGGAGCAGTACTTC. It translates to CASRLAGGLGEQYF. This chain uses TRBV19 with TRBJ2-7, with 13 bases fitting TRBD2. V shed 8 bases, J shed 7 bases, and the junction held 8 bases outside the gene matches. The germline CDR1 and CDR2 sequences are LNHDA and SQIVND (reference sequence). CDR3 length: 14 residues.

This clonotype has a single count. This chain connects TRBV7-9 to TRBJ2-5, with D possibly being TRBD2 (5 bases). The J call is in doubt because the DNA end fits TRBJ2-7 better. Germline CDR1 SEHNR, CDR2 FQNEAQ (reference sequence). This CDR3 is built from 12 residues. The CDR3 loop reads CASSPRAGEQYF. CDR3 nucleotides: TGTGCCAGCAGCCCGAGGGCCGGCGAGCAGTACTTC.

The gene calls are TRBV3-1 and TRBJ1-2; D remains unclear. CDR3 length equals 17 residues. Germline lookup yields CDR1 LGHDT and CDR2 YNNKEL (reference sequence). V was cut by 1 base and J by 3 bases, with 18 bases left in between. In DNA form, the CDR3 reads TGTGCCAGCAGCCAAGGTCCTAGTCAAGGAAGGTACTATGGCTACACCTTC. It yields the protein CASSQGPSQGRYYGYTF.

This clonotype was counted a single time. The V call is TRBV2, the J call TRBJ2-4; no clear D. The J call may be in error: the DNA end matches TRBJ2-5 better. Germline V gene sequence: CDR1 SNHLY, CDR2 FYNNEI. The CDR3 consists of 14 residues. This CDR3 reads CASITDLIQETQYF. Here the CDR3 DNA reads TGTGCCAGCATTACAGACCTTATTCAAGAGACCCAGTACTTC.

This clonotype showed up just a few times. The chain joins TRBV5-1 to TRBJ2-3; no clear D gene. This CDR3 spans 14 amino acids. V lost 5 bases and J lost 0, with 10 bases in between. Germline CDR1 SGHRS, CDR2 YFSETQ. The CDR3 sequence is CASRDKSSTDTQYF. The CDR3 nucleotides read TGCGCCAGCAGAGATAAATCTAGCACAGATACGCAGTATTTT.